Below are 18 T cell receptor beta chains sequenced from a single sample in a study of blood T cells in healthy people across ages. The second PCR ran about 6 to 11 cycles with a sample-barcoded 5' primer and J-beta primers. In TCRdb, the 5' RACE reads were re-called with MiXCR into one record per CDR3 protein. The sample lists 1.5 million to 2 million distinct CDR3 sequences, about 39% occurring once. Specimen: blood. The receptor source for this set is a human donor in good health.

This clonotype was counted many times. The chain is built from TRBV7-8 and TRBJ2-7; 10 bases are a match to TRBD2. Looked up from germline, CDR1 is SGHVS and CDR2 is FQNEAQ. V was clipped by 3 bases and J by 3 bases; unmatched bases: 5. CDR3 length: 15 amino acids. In DNA form, the CDR3 reads TGTGCCAGCAGCTTCCTAGCGGGGGTAGACTACGAGCAGTACTTC. This gives the protein CASSFLAGVDYEQYF.

A few counts support this clonotype. This chain links TRBV29-1 with TRBJ2-7; TRBD1 is a possible D gene (7 bases). V lost 6 bases, J lost 7 bases, and 19 bases lay in between. Looked up from germline, CDR1 is SQVTM and CDR2 is ANQGSEA. There are 13 residues in the CDR3. The CDR3 DNA reads as TGCAGCGTCGCAGGGGGGCCTGTAGAGGAGCAGTACTTC. Its translation is CSVAGGPVEEQYF.

The chain links TRBV25-1 to TRBJ1-2; the D is unclear. The CDR3 totals 11 residues. Germline V CDR1 and CDR2: MGHDK, SYGVNS. The V end lost 7 bases, the J end lost 8 bases, and 11 bases lay between the germline ends. The CDR3 sequence: CASIGQTGYTF. In DNA form, the CDR3 reads TGTGCCAGCATCGGCCAGACAGGCTACACCTTC.

This clonotype came up once. V is TRBV24-1 and J is TRBJ2-6; D call uncertain. Trimming pared 3 bases from V and 8 bases from J, leaving 13 bases between. CDR1 is KGHDR and CDR2 is SFDVKD in the germline V gene. The CDR3 spans 15 residues. The CDR3 is CATSDALEGTNVLTF. The DNA of the CDR3 is TGTGCCACCAGTGATGCTCTGGAAGGGACCAACGTCCTGACTTTC.

The rearrangement uses TRBV7-2 and TRBJ2-5; 7 bases are shared with TRBD2. The CDR3 is made up of 14 amino acids. Germline trimming cut 8 bases from V and 4 bases from J; bases unmatched to any gene: 10. Germline V gene lookup returns CDR1 SGHTA and CDR2 FQGNSA. This CDR3 is CASHLGGGVETQYF. The DNA for the CDR3 is TGTGCCAGCCACCTCGGGGGAGGGGTAGAGACCCAGTACTTC.

This clonotype has a handful of counts. The chain has TRBV6-2 or TRBV6-3 and TRBJ2-3; D is unresolved. Germline assignment: CDR1 MNHEY and CDR2 SVGEGT. The CDR3 sequence is 13 residues long. V lost 3 bases to trimming and J lost 4 bases, with 8 bases between them. CDR3 sequence: CASSYFGADTQYF. The DNA of the CDR3 is TGTGCCAGCAGTTATTTCGGCGCAGATACGCAGTATTTT.

The V call is TRBV5-1, the J call TRBJ2-5; a weak D match, TRBD1 (6 bases). Trimming shortened V by 1 base and J by 2 bases, and 9 bases separated the two germline ends. Germline V CDR1 and CDR2: SGHRS, YFSETQ. The CDR3 has 14 residues. For the CDR3, the DNA is TGCGCCAGCAGCTTGATGGACAGACAAGAGACCCAGTACTTC. This sequence encodes CASSLMDRQETQYF.

The chain is built from TRBV7-2 and TRBJ2-7, with 7 bases aligning to TRBD1. CDR3 length: 14 amino acids. In germline, CDR1 is SGHTA, CDR2 FQGNSA. V shed 5 bases and J 2 bases; nucleotides not matched to a gene: 6. CDR3 in amino acids: CASSRDRAPYEQYF. The CDR3 DNA reads as TGTGCCAGCAGCCGAGACAGGGCCCCCTACGAGCAGTACTTC. The entire variable domain, with the rest obtained from reference TRBV7-2 and TRBJ2-7, is as follows: GAGVSQSPSNKVTEKGKDVELRCDPISGHTALYWYRQSLGQGLEFLIYFQGNSAPDKSGLPSDRFSAERTGGSVSTLTIQRTQQEDSAVYLCASSRDRAPYEQYFGPGTRLTVT.

The genes are TRBV9 and TRBJ1-2, with D tentatively TRBD1 (5 bases). V was cut by 4 bases and J by 4 bases, with 17 bases left in between. Germline CDR1 SGDLS, CDR2 YYNGEE. The CDR3 extends over 15 amino acids. CDR3 protein: CASSPSAGWGYGYTF. The CDR3 DNA is TGTGCCAGCAGCCCATCGGCAGGGTGGGGCTATGGCTACACCTTC.

This clonotype was seen a few times. This chain connects TRBV6-6 to TRBJ2-3; 8 nucleotides match TRBD2. The CDR3 extends over 16 amino acids. The trim removed 0 bases at V and 4 bases at J, leaving 6 bases unmatched. CDR1 is MNHNY, CDR2 SVGAGI, per germline (reference sequence). CDR3 nucleotide sequence: TGTGCCAGCAGTTACTCCCTCGGGGGGGCCGCAGATACGCAGTATTTT. It translates to CASSYSLGGAADTQYF.

With regard to this clonotype: A much bigger clone sits one base away, suggesting this may be a read error. The V gene is TRBV29-1, the J gene TRBJ2-4; a weak D match, TRBD1 (6 bases). The last part of the DNA fits TRBJ2-7 better; the J call may be wrong. Germline-derived CDR1 and CDR2 are SQVTM and ANQGSEA. This CDR3 has 13 amino acids. Here the CDR3 reads CSVTVGGPYEQYF. Here the CDR3 DNA reads TGCAGCGTTACCGTAGGGGGACCCTACGAGCAGTACTTC.

The table lists this clonotype with a few counts. Compared with germline, one end of the junction differs, possibly owing to a read error. The gene calls are TRBV29-1 and TRBJ2-7; no definite D call. The DNA end is more similar to TRBJ2-4, so the J call may be wrong. Germline CDR1 and CDR2: SQVTM and ANQGSEA. This CDR3 region has 12 residues. The DNA of the CDR3 is TGCAGCGTTGAAAAAGCCAAAAGCATTCAGTACTTC. This encodes CSVEKAKSIQYF.

This chain links TRBV7-2 with TRBJ2-5; unclear D gene. The CDR3 contains 15 residues. The germline CDR1 and CDR2 sequences are SGHTA and FQGNSA. V lost 4 bases and J lost 0, with 12 bases in between. The CDR3 coding sequence is TGTGCCAGCAGCTCACGCGACAAGTACCAAGAGACCCAGTACTTC. Amino acids: CASSSRDKYQETQYF.

This clonotype was counted a few times. The chain employs TRBV4-2 and TRBJ1-1; tentatively, D is TRBD1 (6 bases). The CDR3 has 15 amino acids. The germline V gene encodes CDR1 LGHNA and CDR2 YNFKEQ. Between the trimmed V and J ends, which lost 0 bases and 5 bases, there was a span of 13 bases. CDR3 bases: TGTGCCAGCAGCCAAGACTTCGGAGGGGGGACTGAAGCTTTCTTT. Translated, it gives CASSQDFGGGTEAFF.

The rearrangement joins TRBV7-3 to TRBJ2-1, with 8 bases that match TRBD1. Trimming removed 5 bases from V and 2 bases from J; junction bases left unmatched: 11. This CDR3 has 17 amino acids. CDR1 is SGHTA and CDR2 is FQGTGA in the germline V gene. The CDR3 nucleotides read TGTGCCAGCAGCGCCACATCCGGGACAGGCACCTACAATGAGCAGTTCTTC. Translation gives CASSATSGTGTYNEQFF.

The chain is built from TRBV6-5 and TRBJ1-1; 7 positions match TRBD1. The CDR3 runs to 16 residues. CDR1 and CDR2 from the germline V gene are MNHEY and SVGAGI. After removal of 6 bases from V and 4 bases from J, the junction contained 14 bases not matched to a gene. Written as DNA, the CDR3 is TGTGCCAGCAGCCTCACTGGAGGGGGCCTCGGCACTGAAGCTTTCTTT. Amino acid sequence: CASSLTGGGLGTEAFF.

The V and J genes are TRBV3-1 and TRBJ2-1; D remains unclear. The V and J ends lost 5 bases and 7 bases respectively, with 9 bases between them. The CDR3 length is 12 residues. Germline loops: CDR1 LGHDT, CDR2 YNNKEL (reference sequence). The DNA of the CDR3 is TGTGCCAGCAGCTCCGTTTATAATGAGCAGTTCTTC. Protein: CASSSVYNEQFF.

This clonotype was recorded a few times. This sequence joins TRBV20-1 and TRBJ2-1; TRBD2 aligns across 8 bases. CDR3 length: 14 residues. The germline CDR1 and CDR2 sequences are DFQATT and SNEGSKA (reference sequence). V lost 2 bases, J lost 4 bases, and 4 bases stayed unmatched. The CDR3 reads CSARTSGKYNEQFF. The DNA for the CDR3 is TGCAGTGCTAGAACTAGCGGAAAATACAATGAGCAGTTCTTC.